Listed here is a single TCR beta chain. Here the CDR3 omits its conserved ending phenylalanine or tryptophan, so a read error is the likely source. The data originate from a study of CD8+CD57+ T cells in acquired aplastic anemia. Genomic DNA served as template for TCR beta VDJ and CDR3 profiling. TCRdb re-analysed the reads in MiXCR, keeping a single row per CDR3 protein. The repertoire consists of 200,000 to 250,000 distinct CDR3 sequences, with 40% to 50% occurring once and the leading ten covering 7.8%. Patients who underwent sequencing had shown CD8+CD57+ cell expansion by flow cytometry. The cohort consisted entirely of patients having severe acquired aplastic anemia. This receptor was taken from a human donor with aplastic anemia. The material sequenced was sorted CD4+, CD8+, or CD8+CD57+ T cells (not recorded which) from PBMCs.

The CDR3 region is CSVVPQGNYGYTS. DNA of the CDR3: TGCAGCGTTGTTCCCCAGGGTAACTATGGCTACACCTCC. The V gene is TRBV29-1, the J gene TRBJ1-2; D perhaps matches TRBD1 (5 bases). Germline CDR1 is SQVTM and CDR2 is ANQGSEA. There are 13 residues in the CDR3. V lost 4 bases, J lost 1 base, and 10 bases lay in between.